Following are 11 T cell receptor beta chains from one sample sequenced in a study of T cells in Graves' hyperthyroidism and ophthalmopathy (dated by TCRdb to 2018 to 2020). Receptor amplification or capture employed multiplex PCR. Sequencing relied on an Illumina HiSeq 2000. Amplification of TCR beta CDR3 regions was carried out from RNA transcripts. For the first round of RT-PCR on the TCR CDR3, the HTBI primer set was used together with the Qiagen OneStep RT-PCR kit. TCRdb passed the public sequencing reads through fastp at Q25 and MiXCR, retaining productive beta sequences. Every distinct CDR3 protein forms one entry, paired with its most common genes and DNA. Across this sample there are 500,000 to 700,000 distinct CDR3 sequences, with approximately 15% seen only once. The ten largest clones capture around a sixth of the sample. Material for sequencing was blood. The receptors shown here come from a woman aged 18-29 years with Graves' hyperthyroidism.

The J gene is TRBJ2-1, the V gene TRBV6-4; TRBD2 agrees at 7 bases. The tail of the sequence fits TRBJ2-7 better, so the J call may be wrong. The CDR3 is 17 residues long. CDR1 is MRHNA and CDR2 is SNTAGT in the germline V gene. Here the CDR3 DNA reads TGTGCCAGCAGTGCGTTTCGGGGGGTAGGGTCTTACAATGAGCAGTACTTC. Amino acids: CASSAFRGVGSYNEQYF.

In this sample, this clonotype turned up a few times. CDR3 in amino acids: CASTVAGYNEQFF. The CDR3 DNA reads TGTGCCAGCACGGTAGCGGGGTACAATGAGCAGTTCTTC. The chain links TRBV13 to TRBJ2-1; 8 bases match TRBD2. Unmatched junction bases numbered 3, after V lost 7 bases and J lost 4 bases. CDR1 is PRHDT, CDR2 FYEKMQ, per germline (reference sequence). This CDR3 is built from 13 residues.

This clonotype was picked up many times. Here the CDR3 reads CASTRQPNTEAFF. The CDR3, as DNA: TGTGCCAGCACCCGACAACCGAACACTGAAGCTTTCTTT. The chain carries TRBV12-3 or TRBV12-4 and TRBJ1-1, with D unclear. Trimming removed 7 bases from V and 1 base from J, with 10 bases in between. The CDR3 is made up of 13 amino acids.

There are many counts of this clonotype. The chain recombines TRBV20-1 with TRBJ1-1; maybe TRBD1 (5 bases). Trimming pared 2 bases from V and 5 bases from J, leaving 15 bases between. Germline CDR1 is DFQATT and CDR2 is SNEGSKA (reference sequence). CDR3 length: 14 amino acids. CDR3 nucleotides: TGCAGTGCTAGATTTGCAGGGTCGGGGACTGAAGCTTTCTTT. The encoded protein is CSARFAGSGTEAFF.

This clonotype showed up just a few times. This chain links TRBV19 with TRBJ2-1; D is perhaps TRBD2 (7 bases). Looked up from germline, CDR1 is LNHDA and CDR2 is SQIVND (reference sequence). V was clipped by 5 bases and J by 5 bases, with 16 bases between them. The CDR3 has 15 amino acids. CDR3 in DNA: TGTGCCAGTAGTTCCCTCGGGGGGCGGAACAATGAGCAGTTCTTC. It specifies CASSSLGGRNNEQFF.

This clonotype was found many times. The chain links TRBV7-7 to TRBJ2-5; tentative D call: TRBD1 (6 bases). The germline CDR1 and CDR2 sequences are SSHAT and FNYEAQ (reference sequence). The V end was cut by 5 bases, the J end by 2 bases, with 12 bases between. The CDR3 length is 14 residues. The DNA of the CDR3 is TGTGCCAGCAGCACGGACAGCCAACAAGAGACCCAGTACTTC. The encoded protein is CASSTDSQQETQYF.

The rearrangement links TRBV27 to TRBJ2-2; a possible D gene is TRBD1 (6 bases). This CDR3 comprises 16 residues. Per the germline V gene, CDR1 is MNHEY and CDR2 is SMNVEV (reference sequence). V was trimmed by 7 bases and J by 1 base, leaving 16 bases between them. CDR3 nucleotides: TGTGCCAGCAATGGGCTGGGGGCGGAGAACACCGGGGAGCTGTTTTTT. Encoded protein: CASNGLGAENTGELFF.

This clonotype was found a few times. The V call is TRBV29-1, the J call TRBJ1-1; D perhaps matches TRBD1 (6 bases). The CDR3 covers 14 residues. Germline V gene data show CDR1 as SQVTM and CDR2 as ANQGSEA. V shed 2 bases and J shed 1 base, with 11 bases lying between them. CDR3 loop: CSVESGAANTEAFF. CDR3 DNA sequence: TGCAGCGTTGAATCGGGGGCGGCGAACACTGAAGCTTTCTTT.

This clonotype was detected a few times. V and J are TRBV4-1 and TRBJ1-3; tentatively, D is TRBD1 (5 bases). The V end was cut by 1 base, the J end by 3 bases, with 16 bases between. The germline CDR1 and CDR2 sequences are MGHRA and YSYEKL. The CDR3 covers 17 residues. Written as DNA, the CDR3 is TGCGCCAGCAGCCAAGTCGAGGCAGGGACCTATGGAAACACCATATATTTT. Translation gives CASSQVEAGTYGNTIYF.

This clonotype was seen a handful of times. The chain employs TRBV4-1 and TRBJ2-7; 9 bases line up with TRBD1. V was pared by 2 bases and J by 0 bases, with 8 bases of the junction left unmatched. Germline assignment: CDR1 MGHRA and CDR2 YSYEKL. The CDR3 loop spans 17 amino acids. CDR3 nucleotides: TGCGCCAGCAGCCAATCTCAGCCGGGACAGGGCTCCTACGAGCAGTACTTC. This sequence encodes CASSQSQPGQGSYEQYF.

This clonotype occurred a few times. The chain combines TRBV6-2 or TRBV6-3 with TRBJ2-3; possible D gene TRBD1, 5 bases. CDR3 length: 15 amino acids. The germline gives CDR1 MNHEY, CDR2 SVGEGT. Trimming stripped 0 bases from V and 4 bases from J, with 11 bases between. CDR3 amino acids: CASSYSAGRADTQYF. The CDR3 bases are TGTGCCAGCAGTTACTCGGCAGGGCGCGCAGATACGCAGTATTTT.